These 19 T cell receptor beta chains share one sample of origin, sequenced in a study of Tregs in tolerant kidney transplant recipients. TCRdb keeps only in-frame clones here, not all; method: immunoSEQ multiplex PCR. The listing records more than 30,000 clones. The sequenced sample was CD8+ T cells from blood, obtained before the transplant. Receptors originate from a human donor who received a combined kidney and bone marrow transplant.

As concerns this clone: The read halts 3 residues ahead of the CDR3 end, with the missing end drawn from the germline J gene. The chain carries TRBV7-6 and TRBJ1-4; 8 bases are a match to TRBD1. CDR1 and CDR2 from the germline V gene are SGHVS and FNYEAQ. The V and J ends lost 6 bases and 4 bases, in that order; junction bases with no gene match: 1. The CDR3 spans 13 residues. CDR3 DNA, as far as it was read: TGTGCCAGCAGGACAGGGGATAATGAAAAA. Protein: CASRTGDNEK. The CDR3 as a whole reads CASRTGDNEKLFF.

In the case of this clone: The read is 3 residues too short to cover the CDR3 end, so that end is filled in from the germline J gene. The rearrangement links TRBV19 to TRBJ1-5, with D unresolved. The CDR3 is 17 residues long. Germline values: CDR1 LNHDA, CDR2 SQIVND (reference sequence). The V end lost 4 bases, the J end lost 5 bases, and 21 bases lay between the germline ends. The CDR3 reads CASSTFSTPVPDQPQHF. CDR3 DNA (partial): TGTGCCAGTAGTACCTTTTCGACTCCTGTACCTGATCAGCCC.

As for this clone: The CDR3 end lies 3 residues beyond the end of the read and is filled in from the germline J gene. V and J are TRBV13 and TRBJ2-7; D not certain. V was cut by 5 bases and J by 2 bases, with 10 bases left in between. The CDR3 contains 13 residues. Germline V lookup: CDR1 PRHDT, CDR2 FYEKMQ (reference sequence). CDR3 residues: CASSPHATYEQYF. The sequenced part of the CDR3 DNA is TGTGCCAGCAGCCCACACGCAACCTACGAG. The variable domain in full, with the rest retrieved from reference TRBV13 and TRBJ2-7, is AAGVIQSPRHLIKEKRETATLKCYPIPRHDTVYWYQQGPGQDPQFLISFYEKMQSDKGSIPDRFSAQQFSDYHSELNMSSLELGDSALYFCASSPHATYEQYFGPGTRLTVT.

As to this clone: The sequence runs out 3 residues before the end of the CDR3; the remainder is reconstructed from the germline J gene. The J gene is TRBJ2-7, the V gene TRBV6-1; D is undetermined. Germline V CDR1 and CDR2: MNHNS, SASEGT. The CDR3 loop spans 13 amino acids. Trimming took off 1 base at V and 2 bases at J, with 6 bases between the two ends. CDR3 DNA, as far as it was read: TGTGCCAGCAGTGAAGGACATACCTACGAG. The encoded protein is CASSEGHTYE. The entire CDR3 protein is CASSEGHTYEQYF.

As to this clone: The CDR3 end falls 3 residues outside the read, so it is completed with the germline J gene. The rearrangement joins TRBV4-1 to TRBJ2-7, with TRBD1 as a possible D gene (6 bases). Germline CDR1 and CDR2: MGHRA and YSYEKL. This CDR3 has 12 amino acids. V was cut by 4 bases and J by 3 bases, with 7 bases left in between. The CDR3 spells CASSPTGYEQYF. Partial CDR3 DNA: TGCGCCAGCAGCCCGACAGGCTACGAG.

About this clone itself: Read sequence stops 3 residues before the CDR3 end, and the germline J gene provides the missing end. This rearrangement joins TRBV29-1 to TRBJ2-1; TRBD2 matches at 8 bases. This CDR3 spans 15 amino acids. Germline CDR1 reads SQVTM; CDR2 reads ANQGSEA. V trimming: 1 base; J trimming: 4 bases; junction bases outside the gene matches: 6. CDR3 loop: CSVEGLAGRYNEQFF. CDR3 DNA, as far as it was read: TGCAGCGTTGAAGGGTTAGCGGGACGTTACAATGAG.

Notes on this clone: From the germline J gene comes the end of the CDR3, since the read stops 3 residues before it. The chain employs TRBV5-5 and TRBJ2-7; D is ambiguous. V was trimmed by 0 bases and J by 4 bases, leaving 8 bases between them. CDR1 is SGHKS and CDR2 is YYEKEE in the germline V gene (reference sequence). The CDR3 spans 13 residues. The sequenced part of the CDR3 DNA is TGTGCCAGCAGCTTGGACCTACCATACGAG. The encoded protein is CASSLDLPYE. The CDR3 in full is CASSLDLPYEQYF.

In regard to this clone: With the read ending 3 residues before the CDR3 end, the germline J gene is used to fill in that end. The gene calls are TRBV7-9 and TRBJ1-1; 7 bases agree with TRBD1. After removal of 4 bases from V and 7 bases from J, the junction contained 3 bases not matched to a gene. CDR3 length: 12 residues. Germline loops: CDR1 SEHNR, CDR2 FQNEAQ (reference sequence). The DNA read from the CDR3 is TGTGCCAGCAGCTCAACAGGGGTTGAA. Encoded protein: CASSSTGVE. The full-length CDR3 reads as CASSSTGVEAFF.

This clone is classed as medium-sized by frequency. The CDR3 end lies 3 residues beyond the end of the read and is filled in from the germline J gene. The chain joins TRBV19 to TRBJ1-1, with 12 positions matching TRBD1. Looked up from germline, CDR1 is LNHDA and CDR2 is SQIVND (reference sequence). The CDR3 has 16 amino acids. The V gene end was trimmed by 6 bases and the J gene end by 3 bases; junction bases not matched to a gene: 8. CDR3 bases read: TGTGCCAGTAGCGGGACAGGGGGCGTTGGCCACACTGAA. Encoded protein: CASSGTGGVGHTE. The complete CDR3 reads CASSGTGGVGHTEAFF.

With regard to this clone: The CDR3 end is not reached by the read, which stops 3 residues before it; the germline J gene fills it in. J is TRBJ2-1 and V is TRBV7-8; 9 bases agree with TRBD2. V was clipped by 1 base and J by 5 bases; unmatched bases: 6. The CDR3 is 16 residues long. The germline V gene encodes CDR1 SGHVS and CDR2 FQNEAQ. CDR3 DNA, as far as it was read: TGTGCCAGCAGCTTAGTCGGGACTAGCACCCACAATGAG. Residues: CASSLVGTSTHNE. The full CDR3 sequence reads CASSLVGTSTHNEQFF.

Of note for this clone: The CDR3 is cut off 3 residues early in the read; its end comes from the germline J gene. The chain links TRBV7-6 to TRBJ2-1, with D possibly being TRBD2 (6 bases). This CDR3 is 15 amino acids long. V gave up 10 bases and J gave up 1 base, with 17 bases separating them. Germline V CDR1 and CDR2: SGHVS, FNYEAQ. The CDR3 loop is CATGRGMGSYNEQFF. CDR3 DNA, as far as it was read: TGTGCCACCGGCCGGGGGATGGGATCCTACAATGAG. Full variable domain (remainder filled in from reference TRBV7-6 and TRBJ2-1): GAGVSQSPRYKVTKRGQDVALRCDPISGHVSLYWYRQALGQGPEFLTYFNYEAQQDKSGLPNDRFSAERPEGSISTLTIQRTEQRDSAMYRCATGRGMGSYNEQFFGPGTRLTVL.

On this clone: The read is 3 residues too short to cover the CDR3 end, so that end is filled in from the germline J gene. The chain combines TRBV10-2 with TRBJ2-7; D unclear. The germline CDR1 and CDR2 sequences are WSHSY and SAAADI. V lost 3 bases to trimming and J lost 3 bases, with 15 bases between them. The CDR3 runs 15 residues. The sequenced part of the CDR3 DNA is TGCGCCAGCAGTGAAGTGGGTCCCGAGCGCTACGAG. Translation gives CASSEVGPERYE. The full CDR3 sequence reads CASSEVGPERYEQYF.

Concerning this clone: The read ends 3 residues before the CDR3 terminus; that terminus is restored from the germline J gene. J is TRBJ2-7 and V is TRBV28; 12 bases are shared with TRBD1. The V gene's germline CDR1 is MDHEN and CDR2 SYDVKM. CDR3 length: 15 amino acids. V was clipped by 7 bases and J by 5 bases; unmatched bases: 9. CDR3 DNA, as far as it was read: TGTGCCAGCAACCTCGGGACAGGGGGCAGGGACGAG. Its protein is CASNLGTGGRDE. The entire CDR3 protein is CASNLGTGGRDEQYF.

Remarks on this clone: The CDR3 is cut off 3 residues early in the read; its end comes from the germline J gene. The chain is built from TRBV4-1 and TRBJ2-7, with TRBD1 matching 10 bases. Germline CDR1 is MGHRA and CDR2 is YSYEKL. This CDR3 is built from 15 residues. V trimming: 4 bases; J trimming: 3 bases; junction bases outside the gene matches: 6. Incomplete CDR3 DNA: TGCGCCAGCAGCCTATACGGGACAGGGGACTACGAG. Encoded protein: CASSLYGTGDYE. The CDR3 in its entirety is CASSLYGTGDYEQYF.

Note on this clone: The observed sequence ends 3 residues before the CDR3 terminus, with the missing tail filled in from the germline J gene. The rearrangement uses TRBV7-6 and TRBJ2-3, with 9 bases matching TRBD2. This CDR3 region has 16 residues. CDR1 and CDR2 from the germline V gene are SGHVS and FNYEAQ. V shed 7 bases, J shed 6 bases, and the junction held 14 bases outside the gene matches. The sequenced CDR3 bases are TGTGCCAGCACCCTCCTGGGACTAGCTTCCATGGATACG. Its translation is CASTLLGLASMDT. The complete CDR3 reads CASTLLGLASMDTQYF.

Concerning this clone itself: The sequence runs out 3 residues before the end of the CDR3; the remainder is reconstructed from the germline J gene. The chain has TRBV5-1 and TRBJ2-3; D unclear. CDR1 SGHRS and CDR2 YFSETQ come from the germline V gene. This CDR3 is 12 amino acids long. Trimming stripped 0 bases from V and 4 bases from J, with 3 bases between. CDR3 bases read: TGCGCCAGCAGCTTGGTAGCAGATACG. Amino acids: CASSLVADT. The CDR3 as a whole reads CASSLVADTQYF.

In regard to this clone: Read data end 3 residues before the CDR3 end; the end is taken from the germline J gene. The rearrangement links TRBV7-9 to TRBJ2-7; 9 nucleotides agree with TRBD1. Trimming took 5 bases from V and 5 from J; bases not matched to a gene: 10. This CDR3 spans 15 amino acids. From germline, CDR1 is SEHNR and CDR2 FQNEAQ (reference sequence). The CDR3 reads CASSPTGGVLDEQYF. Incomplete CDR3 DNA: TGTGCCAGCAGCCCTACAGGGGGCGTTCTTGACGAG.

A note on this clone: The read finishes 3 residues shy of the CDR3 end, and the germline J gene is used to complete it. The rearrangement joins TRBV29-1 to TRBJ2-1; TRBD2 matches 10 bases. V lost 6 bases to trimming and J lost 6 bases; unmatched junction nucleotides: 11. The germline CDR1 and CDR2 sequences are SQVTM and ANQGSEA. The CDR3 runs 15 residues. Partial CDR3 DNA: TGCAGCGTCGGACTAGCGGACAACTCCGTCAATGAG. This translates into CSVGLADNSVNE. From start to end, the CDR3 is CSVGLADNSVNEQFF.

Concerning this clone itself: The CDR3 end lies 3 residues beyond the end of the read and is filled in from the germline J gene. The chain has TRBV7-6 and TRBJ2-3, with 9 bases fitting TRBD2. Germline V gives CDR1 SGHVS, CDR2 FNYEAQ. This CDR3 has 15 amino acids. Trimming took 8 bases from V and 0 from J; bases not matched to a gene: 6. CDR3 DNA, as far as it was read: TGTGCCAGCGCGGGGGGGAGTTCTAGCACAGATACG. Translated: CASAGGSSSTDT. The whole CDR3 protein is CASAGGSSSTDTQYF.